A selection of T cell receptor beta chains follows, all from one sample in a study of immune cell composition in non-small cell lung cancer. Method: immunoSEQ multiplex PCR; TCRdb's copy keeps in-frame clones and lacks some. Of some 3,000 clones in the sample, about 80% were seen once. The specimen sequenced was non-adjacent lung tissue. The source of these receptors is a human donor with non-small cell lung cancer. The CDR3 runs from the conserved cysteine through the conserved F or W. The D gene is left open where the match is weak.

CAIRAGDTEAFF TGTGCCATCAGGGCCGGGGACACTGAAGCTTTCTTT TRBV10-3 - TRBJ1-1
CASSGAFAGMNTEAFF TGTGCCAGCAGTGGGGCGTTCGCAGGGATGAACACTGAAGCTTTCTTT TRBV2 - TRBJ1-1
CAWSEGGPNYGYTF TGTGCCTGGAGTGAGGGGGGGCCTAACTATGGCTACACCTTC TRBV30 - TRBJ1-2
CAWTLPGLAGDGETQYF TGTGCCTGGACCTTACCGGGACTAGCGGGAGATGGGGAGACCCAGTACTTC TRBV30 TRBD2 TRBJ2-5
CASSTYRRDRGTDTQYF TGTGCCAGTAGTACCTACCGCCGGGACAGGGGCACAGATACGCAGTATTTT TRBV19 TRBD1 TRBJ2-3
CASSMARSDTQYF TGTGCCAGTAGTATGGCCAGGTCCGATACGCAGTATTTT TRBV19 - TRBJ2-3
CASSQGLAGSYNEQFF TGCGCCAGCAGCCAAGGACTAGCGGGCTCCTACAATGAGCAGTTCTTC TRBV4-1 TRBD2 TRBJ2-1
CASTAGDNYGYTF TGTGCCAGCACTGCGGGGGATAACTATGGCTACACCTTC TRBV6-1 - TRBJ1-2
CASSPLAGADSYNEQFF TGTGCCAGCAGCCCTTTAGCGGGGGCGGATTCCTACAATGAGCAGTTCTTC TRBV11-2 TRBD2 TRBJ2-1
CASSLTQNTGELFF TGTGCCAGCAGTTTGACACAGAACACCGGGGAGCTGTTTTTT TRBV9 - TRBJ2-2